This T cell receptor beta chain came from a study of blood T cell repertoires in COVID-19. Study summary: Acute and convalescent COVID-19 samples came from the United States, Italy and Spain. The analysed material was cDNA or gDNA that came from T cells, B-cell-depleted T cells, or PBMCs.

Original processing methods: Nucleated cell counts were estimated from reference gene primer amplification. TCRdb's copy holds only in-frame clones and misses some; the assay was immunoSEQ multiplex PCR. The V and J calls and the clone size are those of that table, but D and trimming were determined from the DNA. This table holds 100,000 to 150,000 clones, over 80% found once. The sequence came from a man aged 55 to 70 with acute or convalescent COVID-19. Sequencing used peripheral blood.

In DNA form, the CDR3 reads TGTGCCAGCAGTTTAACGGCGTTTGGCAACCGACTACAAGAGACCCAGTACTTC. It specifies CASSLTAFGNRLQETQYF. The V and J genes are TRBV28 and TRBJ2-5; weak D call: TRBD2 (5 bases). Germline V gene sequence: CDR1 MDHEN, CDR2 SYDVKM. The CDR3 loop spans 18 amino acids. V gave up 2 bases and J gave up 2 bases, with 21 bases separating them.